The rows below give T cell receptor beta chains drawn from one sample of a study of tumor-infiltrating lymphocytes in localized non-small cell lung cancer. Repertoires were generated with immunoSEQ multiplex PCR, while TCRdb's copy carries only in-frame clones and drops some. The sample has about 16,000 clones, about four fifths seen once. The sequencing sample was made of lung tumor tissue. The receptor source for this set is a human donor with non-small cell lung cancer. CDR3s include the opening cysteine and the closing phenylalanine or tryptophan. Each record gives: D gene, clone size, J gene, V gene, CDR3 protein, CDR3 DNA. A D gene is named only where the DNA matches it firmly. Not every row has a clone size; where given, it reads once, few, many or a size class.

>-|-|TRBJ1-2|TRBV30
CAWSVGPNYGYTF
TGTGCCTGGAGTGTAGGACCAAACTATGGCTACACCTTC
>TRBD1|few|TRBJ2-3|TRBV19
CASSTSGQGATQYF
TGTGCCAGTAGTACCTCAGGACAGGGGGCGACGCAGTATTTT
>-|-|TRBJ2-5|TRBV7-2
CASSQTVRETQYF
TGTGCCAGCAGCCAGACCGTCCGGGAGACCCAGTACTTC
>TRBD2|-|TRBJ2-5|TRBV2
CASTPQAGLAGGPRTQYF
TGTGCCAGCACTCCTCAAGCGGGACTAGCGGGGGGGCCGCGGACCCAGTACTTC
>TRBD1|-|TRBJ1-2|TRBV6-6
CASSPRWDRTNYGYTF
TGTGCCAGCAGCCCTAGGTGGGACAGGACTAACTATGGCTACACCTTC
>-|-|TRBJ2-1|TRBV5-4
CASSGLTGSPNEQFF
TGTGCCAGCAGCGGCCTAACAGGGTCCCCCAATGAGCAGTTCTTC
>-|-|TRBJ2-3|TRBV4-1
CASSQVPEGTDTQYF
TGCGCCAGCAGCCAAGTGCCCGAGGGCACAGATACGCAGTATTTT
>TRBD1|-|TRBJ2-1|TRBV5-4
CASSSFWGQGDEQFF
TGTGCCAGCAGCTCATTTTGGGGACAGGGTGATGAGCAGTTCTTC
>TRBD2|-|TRBJ2-7|TRBV7-8
CASGEGTYEQYF
TGTGCCAGCGGGGAGGGGACCTACGAGCAGTACTTC
>TRBD1|-|TRBJ1-4|TRBV29-1
CSADTGTGDEKLFF
TGCAGCGCTGATACAGGGACAGGGGACGAAAAACTGTTTTTT
>TRBD1|-|TRBJ1-5|TRBV28
CASSWRGGSGQPQHF
TGTGCCAGCAGTTGGAGAGGGGGCTCGGGTCAGCCCCAGCATTTT
>TRBD1|-|TRBJ2-3|TRBV7-3
CASSPTGGYADTQYF
TGTGCCAGCAGCCCGACAGGGGGGTATGCAGATACGCAGTATTTT
>-|-|TRBJ1-6|TRBV9
CASTPGQVICIRVGNSPLHF
TGTGCCAGCACTCCGGGACAAGTCATTTGCATCAGGGTCGGGAATTCACCCCTCCACTTT
>-|-|TRBJ2-1|TRBV7-3
CASSSERVPYNEQFF
TGTGCCAGCAGCTCCGAGCGGGTACCCTACAATGAGCAGTTCTTC
>TRBD2|few|TRBJ2-1|TRBV27
CASSFLGLAGSDEQFF
TGTGCCAGCAGTTTCTTAGGACTAGCGGGGAGTGATGAGCAGTTCTTC
>-|-|TRBJ1-1|TRBV13
CASSLGGSPTEAFF
TGTGCCAGCAGCTTAGGTGGCAGTCCCACTGAAGCTTTCTTT
>TRBD1|-|TRBJ1-2|TRBV19
CASSLGGYYGYTF
TGTGCCAGTAGCCTAGGGGGCTACTATGGCTACACCTTC
>TRBD1|-|TRBJ2-7|TRBV10-1
CASSEYAGGYSYEQYF
TGCGCCAGCAGTGAGTACGCAGGGGGATACTCCTACGAGCAGTACTTC
>-|-|TRBJ1-5|TRBV28
CASSLNIRDGGQPQHF
TGTGCCAGCAGTTTAAACATCAGGGATGGGGGTCAGCCCCAGCATTTT
>TRBD1|-|TRBJ1-2|TRBV6-5
CASSYSGTDHTF
TGTGCCAGCAGTTACTCGGGGACAGATCACACCTTC
>TRBD2|-|TRBJ2-5|TRBV7-8
CASTTRTSLDQETQYF
TGTGCCAGCACTACTAGGACTAGCCTCGACCAAGAGACCCAGTACTTC
>-|-|TRBJ2-7|TRBV11-2
CASSLNYGAIRPYEQYF
TGTGCCAGCAGCTTAAATTATGGAGCGATCCGCCCCTACGAGCAGTACTTC
>TRBD2|once|TRBJ2-5|TRBV9
CASSVDSGRGETQYF
TGTGCCAGCAGCGTCGATAGCGGGAGAGGGGAGACCCAGTACTTC
>TRBD1|-|TRBJ2-1|TRBV7-3
CASSAPGTGSGNEQFF
TGTGCCAGCAGCGCCCCCGGGACAGGGAGCGGCAATGAGCAGTTCTTC
>-|-|TRBJ1-6|TRBV19
CASSIVPPSSYNSPLHF
TGTGCCAGTAGTATAGTACCACCCAGCTCCTATAATTCACCCCTCCACTTT
>-|-|TRBJ2-2|TRBV5-1
CASSLVTDTGELFF
TGCGCCAGCAGCTTGGTAACAGACACCGGGGAGCTGTTTTTT
>-|once|TRBJ2-2|TRBV9
CASSVATGNTGELFF
TGTGCCAGCAGCGTAGCTACGGGGAACACCGGGGAGCTGTTTTTT
>TRBD1|-|TRBJ1-1|TRBV29-1
CSVTGEENTEAFF
TGCAGCGTTACAGGGGAGGAGAACACTGAAGCTTTCTTT
>-|-|TRBJ1-1|TRBV9
CASSVWGVGGEAFF
TGTGCCAGCAGCGTATGGGGGGTTGGAGGTGAAGCTTTCTTT
>-|few|TRBJ1-2|TRBV28
CAISQAGGTKGYTF
TGTGCCATCTCCCAGGCCGGGGGCACGAAAGGCTACACCTTC
>-|few|TRBJ2-7|TRBV5-1
CASSLEGTRYF
TGCGCCAGCAGCTTGGAGGGCACCCGGTACTTC
>TRBD1|-|TRBJ1-2|TRBV5-6
CASSLRQGDGYTF
TGTGCCAGCAGCTTGAGACAGGGGGATGGCTACACCTTC
>-|-|TRBJ2-5|TRBV25-1
CASSAGTDWVETQYF
TGTGCCAGCAGTGCCGGGACGGACTGGGTGGAGACCCAGTACTTC
>TRBD2|-|TRBJ2-2|TRBV19
CASTIRPGGTFPGELFF
TGTGCCAGTACTATTCGTCCGGGAGGGACGTTCCCCGGGGAGCTGTTTTTT
>-|-|TRBJ1-4|TRBV30
CAWNAGPNEKLFF
TGTGCCTGGAATGCGGGACCTAATGAAAAACTGTTTTTT
>-|-|TRBJ1-3|TRBV19
CASRDLQGSGNTIYF
TGTGCCAGTCGAGACCTACAGGGTTCTGGAAACACCATATATTTT
>-|-|TRBJ2-3|TRBV7-3
CASSLGGPSTDTQYF
TGTGCCAGCAGCTTAGGCGGACCCAGCACAGATACGCAGTATTTT
>-|few|TRBJ2-3|TRBV29-1
CSVEVTTDTQYF
TGCAGCGTTGAAGTGACCACAGATACGCAGTATTTT
>TRBD2|-|TRBJ2-1|TRBV2
CASRGLAGWGEQFF
TGTGCCAGCCGGGGACTAGCGGGATGGGGTGAGCAGTTCTTC
>TRBD1|-|TRBJ1-1|TRBV19
CASSITWTGHTEAFF
TGTGCCAGTAGTATCACTTGGACAGGGCACACTGAAGCTTTCTTT
>TRBD2|-|TRBJ2-1|TRBV5-1
CASSLVGEGLYNEQFF
TGCGCCAGCAGCTTGGTGGGGGAGGGCCTCTACAATGAGCAGTTCTTC
>-|-|TRBJ1-3|TRBV6-1
CAAQGGKSGNTIYF
TGTGCCGCACAGGGAGGTAAAAGCGGAAACACCATATATTTT
>-|few|TRBJ2-2|TRBV7-8
CASSLRETGELFF
TGTGCCAGCAGCTTGAGGGAAACCGGGGAGCTGTTTTTT
>-|-|TRBJ1-2|TRBV29-1
CSVVVGYTF
TGCAGCGTTGTTGTTGGCTACACCTTC
>-|medium-sized|TRBJ1-5|TRBV28
CASSLGLWSNQPQHF
TGTGCCAGCAGTTTGGGCCTGTGGAGCAATCAGCCCCAGCATTTT
>TRBD1|-|TRBJ1-5|TRBV6-5
CASSYDRANQPQHF
TGTGCCAGCAGCTATGACAGGGCCAATCAGCCCCAGCATTTT
>-|-|TRBJ2-7|TRBV5-1
CASSLDQLVGAPYEQYF
TGCGCCAGCAGCTTAGACCAACTAGTGGGGGCCCCTTACGAGCAGTACTTC
>TRBD1|-|TRBJ2-7|TRBV5-1
CASSPGTGDLYEQYF
TGCGCCAGCAGCCCGGGGACAGGAGACCTTTACGAGCAGTACTTC
>-|-|TRBJ2-5|TRBV30
CAWSVRGRSQETQYF
TGTGCCTGGAGTGTACGAGGTAGAAGCCAAGAGACCCAGTACTTC
>TRBD2|-|TRBJ2-5|TRBV4-1
CASSQESGTSGVIQETQYF
TGCGCCAGCAGCCAAGAGTCAGGGACTAGCGGGGTTATCCAAGAGACCCAGTACTTC
>-|-|TRBJ2-2|TRBV30
CAWNQGGVELFF
TGTGCCTGGAACCAGGGGGGAGTGGAGCTGTTTTTT
>-|-|TRBJ2-7|TRBV5-6
CASSPGRHEQYF
TGTGCCAGCAGCCCGGGGAGGCACGAGCAGTACTTC
>TRBD1|-|TRBJ1-2|TRBV5-4
CASSFGYRGDYGYTF
TGTGCCAGCAGCTTCGGATACAGGGGAGACTATGGCTACACCTTC
>TRBD1|few|TRBJ2-1|TRBV4-1
CASSQDPSGGYNEQFF
TGCGCCAGCAGCCAAGATCCTTCAGGGGGCTACAATGAGCAGTTCTTC
>TRBD1|once|TRBJ2-7|TRBV6-1
CASSGGQGANSYEQYF
TGTGCCAGCAGTGGGGGACAGGGGGCGAACTCCTACGAGCAGTACTTC
>-|-|TRBJ1-1|TRBV30
CAWQAWVSTEAFF
TGTGCCTGGCAGGCATGGGTTTCCACTGAAGCTTTCTTT
>-|few|TRBJ1-2|TRBV2
CASSEGVVHGYTF
TGTGCCAGCAGTGAAGGGGTGGTGCATGGCTACACCTTC
>-|-|TRBJ1-5|TRBV6-5
CASSSDGLNQPQHF
TGTGCCAGCAGTTCCGACGGACTAAATCAGCCCCAGCATTTT
>TRBD1|-|TRBJ2-3|TRBV29-1
CSVQTTGVGDTQYF
TGCAGCGTCCAAACCACAGGGGTAGGGGATACGCAGTATTTT
>TRBD1|-|TRBJ2-3|TRBV5-8
CASSLAGTGSTDTQYF
TGTGCCAGCAGCTTGGCCGGGACAGGGAGCACAGATACGCAGTATTTT